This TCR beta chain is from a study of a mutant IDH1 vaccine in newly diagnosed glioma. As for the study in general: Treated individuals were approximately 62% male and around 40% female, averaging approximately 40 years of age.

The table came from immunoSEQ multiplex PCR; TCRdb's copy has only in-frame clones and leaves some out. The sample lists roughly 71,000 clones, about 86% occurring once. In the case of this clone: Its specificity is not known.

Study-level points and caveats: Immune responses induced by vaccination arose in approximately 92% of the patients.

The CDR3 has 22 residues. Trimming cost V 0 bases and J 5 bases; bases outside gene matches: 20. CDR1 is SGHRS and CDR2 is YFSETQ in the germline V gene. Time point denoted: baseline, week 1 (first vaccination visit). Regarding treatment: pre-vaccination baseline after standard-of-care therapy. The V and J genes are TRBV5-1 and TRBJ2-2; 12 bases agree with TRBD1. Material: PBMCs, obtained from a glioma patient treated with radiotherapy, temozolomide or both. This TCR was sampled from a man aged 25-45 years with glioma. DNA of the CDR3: TGCGCCAGCAGCTTGGGAATTTCCCGGGACAGGGGGCTCCTTCGTAGTACCGGGGAGCTGTTTTTT. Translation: CASSLGISRDRGLLRSTGELFF.